One T cell receptor beta chain is described in this entry. This entry is derived from a study of blood T cell repertoires in COVID-19. In the authors' workflow: Reference gene primer amplification yielded estimated nucleated cell counts. Generated by immunoSEQ multiplex PCR, the TCRdb table keeps only in-frame clones and is missing some. V and J calls and clone size are those listed in that table; D and trimming were worked out from the DNA. The data hold roughly 290,000 clones, with around 88% observed a single time. Trimming at V came to 6 bases and at J to 9 bases, leaving 8 bases not matched to a gene. There are 14 residues in the CDR3. In germline, CDR1 is SGHAT, CDR2 FQDESV (reference sequence).

The source of this sequence is a young man with acute or convalescent COVID-19. Sequencing input: peripheral blood. The chain couples TRBV11-1 to TRBJ2-1; TRBD2 agrees at 10 bases. CDR3 loop: CASRSSGRVGEQFF. The CDR3 nucleotides read TGTGCCAGCAGGTCTAGCGGGAGAGTGGGTGAGCAGTTCTTC.